This TCR beta chain was sequenced during a study of spatial heterogeneity in lung cancer (dated by TCRdb to the late 2010s). About the study as a whole: Beta-chain transcripts were consistently detected in greater numbers than alpha-chain transcripts, which likely reflected higher beta-chain transcript abundance. A strong correlation was found between TCR transcript counts in tumor regions and a T cell transcriptional module score from matched bulk RNA-seq. In the raw uncorrected reads, each unique combination of TCR and UMI appeared more than ten times on average. In non-small cell lung cancer, the study made a quantitative comparison of TCR alpha and beta repertoires among multiple tumor regions, matched nontumor lung and blood. The study linked features of the TCR repertoire to counts of nonsynonymous mutations, which were determined by whole-exome sequencing of tumor tissue. Both alpha and beta chains were TCR-sequenced in samples taken at surgery, namely 220 tumor regions, 64 matched nontumor lung samples and roughly 56 PBMC samples. Paper-wide results and their limitations: The tumor nonsynonymous mutation count correlated with the number of expanded alpha and beta TCRs within the tumor. TCR-seq was estimated to cover only roughly 7% of tumor T cells for alpha chains and around 13% for beta chains. The count of ubiquitous expanded TCRs correlated with the count of ubiquitous nonsynonymous mutations, and the count of regional expanded TCRs correlated with the count of regional nonsynonymous mutations. Confirming at a functional level the hypothesis that regional TCRs recognize regional mutations was considered to require additional single-cell paired TCR alpha and beta sequencing.

Sample time point, as interpreted from the label and publication: sample taken at primary tumor resection. Donors were around 69 patients with early-stage, untreated non-small cell lung cancer from the lung TRACERx cohort. Without any cell sorting, TCR sequencing was performed on whole RNA extracted either from tumor and nontumor lung tissue or from cryopreserved PBMC samples. Only patients with enough RNA available from two or more tumor regions were chosen for TCR sequencing. Before being selected, tumor and adjacent nontumor lung specimens were reviewed by a lung pathologist. For this clonotype: It lacks a known antigen. No base qualities exist here, and no much larger clone lies one base off it.

The library was made by 5' RACE. Sequenced using a NextSeq 500. The TCR library protocol attached a unique molecular identifier to each TCR cDNA molecule to allow correction of PCR and sequencing errors. The published analysis was carried out like this. TCR identification, UMI-based error correction and CDR3 extraction were all carried out with Decombinator tools. TCRs above a frequency of 2 per 1,000, corresponding to the top 1% of the tumor frequency distribution, were defined as expanded. Expanded tumor TCRs statistically deemed absent (corrected P<0.05) from at least one tumor region were classed as regional, and all other expanded tumor TCRs were classed as ubiquitous. Renyi diversity was computed with the R vegan package after each repertoire had been subsampled 100 times to 5,000 TCRs. CDR3 similarity networks were constructed using string-kernel similarity of amino acid triplets, with links drawn between CDR3s whose pairwise similarity was above 0.82. TCRdb redid the processing of the public reads, applying fastp at Q25 and MiXCR, and retained in-frame beta chains. For every CDR3 protein sequence, its rows merge into one entry that carries the most common genes and DNA. Clone size and V and J calls follow TCRdb, not the original study. This sample is represented by a few thousand distinct CDR3 sequences; approximately 6.2% of them were singletons. The ten largest clones add up to about 15% of the sample.

From the cysteine through the phenylalanine, the CDR3 covers 14 amino acids. Only the CDR3 region is kept as DNA, spanning 42 bases read in frame from base 1. CDR1 is given as DFQATT and CDR2 as SNEGSKA, both from the germline V gene (reference sequence). The V and J ends are trimmed by 1 base and 6 bases, leaving 13 bases between them. The chain links TRBV20-1 with TRBJ2-1; 5 matching bases give a weak D call of TRBD2. This specimen consisted of lung tumor tissue, obtained at surgery. This clonotype was sampled from a male donor with early-stage non-small cell lung cancer. Read as DNA, the sequence is TGCAGTGCTAGAGTGAGGGATTCCCTCAATGAGCAGTTCTTC. This yields the protein CSARVRDSLNEQFF.